This T cell receptor (beta chain) derives from a study of CD8+ T cells in alopecia areata. Across the study: Twice daily, treated patients received 5 to 10 mg of oral tofacitinib. Whole-study findings and limits: Higher clonality was seen in lesional scalp than in normal scalp, especially in alopecia totalis/universalis.

In this sample, this clone turned up a few times. Its matching antigen is unknown. Extracted from the samples, RNA was reverse transcribed into cDNA to serve as the sequencing template. TCRdb keeps only in-frame clones here, not all; method: immunoSEQ multiplex PCR. The sample shows approximately 150,000 clones, around 50% of them seen only once. The CDR3 is 12 residues long. V was pared by 10 bases and J by 1 base, with 10 bases between. Germline CDR1 and CDR2: MDHEN and SYDVKM. The receptor's source is a human donor with alopecia areata. This rearrangement joins TRBV28 to TRBJ1-1, with D hard to call. Sequencing was carried out using CD4+ T cells sorted from blood. The CDR3 DNA reads as TGTGCCACCATCCCGAGGAACACTGAAGCTTTCTTT. Translating gives CATIPRNTEAFF.